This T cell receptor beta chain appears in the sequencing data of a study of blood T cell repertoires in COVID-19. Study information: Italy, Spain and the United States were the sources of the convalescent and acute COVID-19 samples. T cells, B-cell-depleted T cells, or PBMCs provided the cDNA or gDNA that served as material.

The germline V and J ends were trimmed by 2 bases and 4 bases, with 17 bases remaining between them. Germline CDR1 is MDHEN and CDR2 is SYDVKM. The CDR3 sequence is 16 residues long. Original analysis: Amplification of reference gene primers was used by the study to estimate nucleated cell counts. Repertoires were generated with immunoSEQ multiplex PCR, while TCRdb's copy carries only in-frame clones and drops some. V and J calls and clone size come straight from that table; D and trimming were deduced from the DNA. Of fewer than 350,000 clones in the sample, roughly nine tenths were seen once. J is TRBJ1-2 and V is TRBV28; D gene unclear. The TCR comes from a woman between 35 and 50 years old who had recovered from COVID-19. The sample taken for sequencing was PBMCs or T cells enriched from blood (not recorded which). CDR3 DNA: TGTGCCAGCAGTTTACCCGCCGGGGAGGGTACCTATGGCTACACCTTC. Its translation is CASSLPAGEGTYGYTF.